These 6 T cell receptor beta chains originate from one sample sequenced in a study. TCRdb recomputed calls from the 5' RACE reads with MiXCR, one row per CDR3 protein. The profile shows approximately 50,000 distinct CDR3 sequences, more than 20% of them singletons. Cells sorted as Tregs were CD4+, CD25+ and CD127-/low. Source material: tumor-infiltrating Tregs sorted from the breast tumor. These receptors were collected from a female donor with breast cancer.

This clonotype has only one observation. This may be a read error, as it is one base from a much larger clone. The chain links TRBV29-1 to TRBJ2-7; no firm D call. CDR1 and CDR2 from the germline V gene are SQVTM and ANQGSEA. V lost 4 bases to trimming and J lost 2 bases, with 9 bases between them. The CDR3 extends over 12 amino acids. The CDR3 DNA sequence: TGCAGCGTTGCGGCAGGCCCCTACGAGCAGTACTTC. It is translated as CSVAAGPYEQYF.

This clonotype was observed at least ten times. The gene calls are TRBV6-5 and TRBJ2-1; 11 bases fit TRBD2. Germline CDR1 is MNHEY and CDR2 is SVGAGI. This CDR3 has 16 residues. Losses at the gene ends were 0 bases for V and 3 bases for J; bases not matched to a gene: 1. The CDR3 region is CASSYSTSGIYNEQFF. The CDR3 bases are TGTGCCAGCAGTTACTCGACTAGCGGGATCTACAATGAGCAGTTCTTC.

The V and J genes are TRBV6-2 or TRBV6-3 and TRBJ2-2, with 11 nucleotides matching TRBD1. The length of the CDR3 is 17 residues. V dropped 0 bases and J dropped 5; count of bases not matched to a gene: 5. Germline V gene data show CDR1 as MNHEY and CDR2 as SVGEGT. The DNA for the CDR3 is TGTGCCAGCAGTTACTCTTGGACAGGGGGCAAAACCGGGGAGCTGTTTTTT. Protein product: CASSYSWTGGKTGELFF.

This clonotype was picked up many times. The rearrangement joins TRBV5-5 to TRBJ1-2; possible D gene TRBD1, 6 bases. The CDR3 runs to 15 residues. CDR1 and CDR2 from the germline V gene are SGHKS and YYEKEE (reference sequence). V was shortened by 0 bases and J by 7 bases, with 16 bases between the two germline ends. CDR3 loop: CASSLDPGVTGGYTF. As DNA, the CDR3 is TGTGCCAGCAGCTTGGATCCAGGGGTCACTGGTGGCTACACCTTC. The entire variable domain, with the rest obtained from reference TRBV5-5 and TRBJ1-2, is as follows: DAGVTQSPTHLIKTRGQQVTLRCSPISGHKSVSWYQQVLGQGPQFIFQYYEKEERGRGNFPDRFSARQFPNYSSELNVNALLLGDSALYLCASSLDPGVTGGYTFGSGTRLTVV.

About this clonotype itself: Sequence at one end of the junction differs from germline and may be a read error. This chain uses TRBV3-1 with TRBJ2-7, with D tentatively TRBD1 (5 bases). CDR1 and CDR2 (germline): LGHDT, YNNKEL (reference sequence). This CDR3 is 13 amino acids long. CDR3 sequence reads: CASGQTQGYEQYF. The CDR3 DNA sequence: TGTGCCAGCGGCCAGACCCAGGGTTACGAGCAGTACTTC.

The chain uses TRBV7-9 and TRBJ1-6; the D gene is possibly TRBD1 (5 bases). The length of the CDR3 is 17 residues. Germline CDR1 SEHNR, CDR2 FQNEAQ (reference sequence). The germline V and J ends were trimmed by 8 bases and 10 bases, with 27 bases remaining between them. The CDR3 here is CASGSTPGGAGGSPLHF. The DNA of the CDR3 is TGTGCCAGCGGCTCAACCCCGGGAGGGGCCGGAGGATCACCCCTCCACTTT.